A selection of T cell receptor beta chains follows, all from one sample in a study of OX40 agonist ivuxolimab in advanced cancers. Assay used: immunoSEQ multiplex PCR; TCRdb lists only in-frame clones, some missing. Of approximately 76,000 clones listed, around 86% are singletons. This sample comprised CD4+ or CD8+ T cells sorted from blood, obtained in a trial of the OX40 agonist ivuxolimab. The source is an adult with an advanced solid tumor such as melanoma, head and neck, liver or kidney cancer. Both conserved end residues are part of each CDR3. The D gene is left open where the match is weak. Expanded clones get a size class; other rows say once, few or many, or leave the size out.

V	J	D	size	CDR3	DNA
TRBV9	TRBJ2-3	TRBD2	-	CASSVGGGGRTDTQYF	TGTGCCAGCAGCGTAGGGGGCGGGGGGCGCACAGATACGCAGTATTTT
TRBV28	TRBJ1-2	-	-	CASNPSHRSTNYGYTF	TGTGCCAGCAACCCTTCCCACAGGAGCACTAACTATGGCTACACCTTC
TRBV7-2	TRBJ1-2	-	-	CASSPGTDGYTF	TGTGCCAGCAGCCCCGGGACGGATGGCTACACCTTC
TRBV27	TRBJ2-1	-	-	CAGGRLVRDRGYNEQFF	TGTGCCGGCGGGCGACTAGTTCGAGATCGTGGCTACAATGAGCAGTTCTTC
TRBV5-4	TRBJ2-1	-	-	CASSLGTAGSPGNEQFF	TGTGCCAGCAGCTTGGGCACTGCGGGATCTCCTGGCAATGAGCAGTTCTTC
TRBV2	TRBJ2-3	TRBD2	-	CASSLGASGRASETQYF	TGTGCCAGCAGTTTGGGGGCTAGCGGGAGGGCCTCTGAAACGCAGTATTTT
TRBV2	TRBJ1-1	-	-	CASTLDSSEAFF	TGTGCCAGCACCCTGGACAGCTCTGAAGCTTTCTTT
TRBV6-9	TRBJ2-3	-	-	CASRDTTDTQYF	TGTGCCAGCCGGGACACCACAGATACGCAGTATTTT
TRBV6-1	TRBJ1-2	TRBD1	-	CASSEPGQLGYTF	TGTGCCAGCAGTGAACCGGGACAGCTGGGCTACACCTTC
TRBV5-6	TRBJ1-5	-	-	CASSAQGYSNQPQHF	TGTGCCAGCAGCGCACAGGGTTATAGCAATCAGCCCCAGCATTTT
TRBV18	TRBJ2-7	-	-	CASSPDGSWEQYF	TGTGCCAGCTCACCCGACGGCTCCTGGGAGCAGTACTTC
TRBV13	TRBJ2-7	TRBD2	-	CASSPAASGGPYEQYF	TGTGCCAGCAGCCCTGCCGCTAGCGGGGGACCCTACGAGCAGTACTTC
TRBV7-3	TRBJ2-3	TRBD2	-	CASSSRGLAGGRGTDTQYF	TGTGCCAGCAGCTCCCGGGGACTAGCGGGAGGTCGTGGCACAGATACGCAGTATTTT
TRBV9	TRBJ1-1	TRBD1	-	CASSVAAAGGEAFF	TGTGCCAGCAGCGTAGCCGCGGCAGGGGGTGAAGCTTTCTTT
TRBV11-2	TRBJ2-3	TRBD1	-	CASSSQGRSTDTQYF	TGTGCCAGCAGCTCACAGGGGCGAAGTACAGATACGCAGTATTTT
TRBV29-1	TRBJ2-3	-	-	CSVAVGVGDTQYF	TGCAGCGTTGCAGTGGGAGTGGGGGATACGCAGTATTTT
TRBV5-1	TRBJ2-3	-	-	CASSFSTDTQYF	TGCGCCAGCAGCTTTAGCACAGATACGCAGTATTTT
TRBV11-2	TRBJ1-2	TRBD1	-	CASSLDRQGYGYTF	TGTGCCAGCAGCTTAGATAGACAGGGCTATGGCTACACCTTC
TRBV5-1	TRBJ1-5	TRBD1	-	CASSPGQGVVQPQHF	TGCGCCAGCAGCCCCGGACAGGGAGTGGTACAGCCCCAGCATTTT
TRBV5-4	TRBJ2-2	-	-	CASSFSATGELFF	TGTGCCAGCAGCTTCTCGGCCACCGGGGAGCTGTTTTTT
TRBV2	TRBJ1-6	-	few	CASKDSPLHF	TGTGCCAGCAAGGATTCACCCCTCCACTTT
TRBV29-1	TRBJ2-7	TRBD2	few	CSVQRGAYEQYF	TGCAGCGTTCAGCGGGGGGCCTACGAGCAGTACTTC
TRBV19	TRBJ2-7	-	few	CASSIEQAYEQYF	TGTGCCAGTAGTATAGAACAAGCCTACGAGCAGTACTTC
TRBV7-8	TRBJ1-2	-	-	CASSLAGAVAAYGYTF	TGTGCCAGCAGCTTAGCGGGGGCCGTGGCGGCCTATGGCTACACCTTC
TRBV6-5	TRBJ1-1	TRBD1	-	CASSYQGATGTEAFF	TGTGCCAGCAGTTACCAGGGGGCCACGGGGACTGAAGCTTTCTTT
TRBV2	TRBJ2-1	TRBD2	-	CASILTSGGEQFF	TGTGCCAGCATCCTTACTAGCGGGGGTGAGCAGTTCTTC
TRBV7-2	TRBJ2-7	TRBD2	-	CASSKGLARTYEQYF	TGTGCCAGCAGCAAGGGACTAGCGCGCACCTACGAGCAGTACTTC
TRBV18	TRBJ2-5	-	-	CASSPPALIETQYF	TGTGCCAGCTCACCACCCGCCCTTATAGAGACCCAGTACTTC
TRBV9	TRBJ2-1	TRBD2	-	CASSVNSGRENEQFF	TGTGCCAGCAGCGTTAACAGCGGGAGAGAGAATGAGCAGTTCTTC
TRBV5-1	TRBJ2-5	TRBD1	-	CASNRGQGGETQYF	TGCGCCAGCAACAGGGGGCAGGGAGGAGAGACCCAGTACTTC
TRBV30	TRBJ1-5	TRBD1	-	CAWATGVQPQHF	TGTGCCTGGGCGACAGGGGTTCAGCCCCAGCATTTT
TRBV7-8	TRBJ2-7	-	-	CASSLGGNLGYEQYF	TGTGCCAGCAGCTTAGGAGGTAACTTGGGGTACGAGCAGTACTTC
TRBV5-1	TRBJ1-2	TRBD1	once	CASSPGTGGGYGYTF	TGCGCCAGCAGCCCGGGAACAGGGGGCGGCTATGGCTACACCTTC
TRBV6-5	TRBJ2-7	TRBD2	once	CASSYSGTRRSYEQYF	TGTGCCAGCAGTTACTCCGGGACTAGGAGGTCCTACGAGCAGTACTTC
TRBV18	TRBJ1-5	TRBD1	once	CASSPDRASFSNQPQHF	TGTGCCAGCTCACCAGACAGGGCAAGTTTCAGCAATCAGCCCCAGCATTTT
TRBV11-2	TRBJ2-5	-	few	CASSADRSQETQYF	TGTGCCAGCAGCGCAGACAGGTCCCAAGAGACCCAGTACTTC
TRBV7-3	TRBJ1-3	-	once	CASSLAYGNTIYF	TGTGCCAGCAGCCTAGCTTACGGAAACACCATATATTTT